Below are 27 T cell receptor beta chains sequenced from a single sample in a study of neurological immune-mediated disorders. Via MiXCR, TCRdb re-called the 5' RACE reads, giving one row per CDR3 protein. The data contain 40,000 to 50,000 distinct CDR3 sequences, roughly 2.5% of them singletons. The sample consisted of PBMCs. The receptors originated from a young man with multiple sclerosis.

This clonotype was found many times. The V and J genes are TRBV7-2 and TRBJ2-1; no firm D call. The CDR3 has 13 residues. Germline V CDR1 and CDR2: SGHTA, FQGNSA. The germline V and J ends were trimmed by 5 bases and 8 bases, with 13 bases remaining between them. The CDR3 DNA reads as TGTGCCAGCAGCCCTCCGGGTGGCGATGAGCAGTTCTTC. Its protein product is CASSPPGGDEQFF.

In this sample, this clonotype turned up many times. This chain joins TRBV10-2 and TRBJ2-3; D remains ambiguous. Trimming removed 0 bases from V and 0 bases from J, with 7 bases in between. This CDR3 has 15 amino acids. The germline V gene encodes CDR1 WSHSY and CDR2 SAAADI. The CDR3 DNA reads as TGCGCCAGCAGTGAGTCTTGGTCTAGCACAGATACGCAGTATTTT. It translates to CASSESWSSTDTQYF.

This clonotype was seen many times. The V gene is TRBV5-6, the J gene TRBJ2-2; the D is unclear. V was clipped by 2 bases and J by 1 base, with 12 bases between them. This CDR3 has 16 residues. The germline V gene encodes CDR1 SGHDT and CDR2 YYEEEE. The CDR3 DNA follows: TGTGCCAGCAGCTTCGGGTTACAAATGAACACCGGGGAGCTGTTTTTT. Its protein product is CASSFGLQMNTGELFF.

The chain joins TRBV20-1 to TRBJ1-5; D may be TRBD1 (5 bases). Between the trimmed V and J ends, which lost 3 bases and 7 bases, there was a span of 13 bases. CDR1 and CDR2 (germline): DFQATT, SNEGSKA (reference sequence). The CDR3 contains 13 residues. CDR3 residues: CSARWDVGQPQHF. CDR3 bases: TGCAGTGCTAGGTGGGACGTCGGGCAGCCCCAGCATTTT.

This clonotype was detected ten times or more. The CDR3 spells CSATYRGRREKLFF. Here the CDR3 DNA reads TGCAGTGCTACCTACAGGGGGAGGCGGGAAAAACTGTTTTTT. This sequence joins TRBV20-1 and TRBJ1-4; TRBD1 aligns across 8 bases. The germline CDR1 and CDR2 sequences are DFQATT and SNEGSKA (reference sequence). Trimming removed 4 bases from V and 8 bases from J; junction bases left unmatched: 9. The CDR3 has 14 residues.

This clonotype was recorded at least ten times. The chain recombines TRBV20-1 with TRBJ2-1, with D possibly being TRBD1 (5 bases). V was trimmed by 3 bases and J by 4 bases, leaving 7 bases between them. The CDR3 is 12 amino acids. In germline, CDR1 is DFQATT, CDR2 SNEGSKA (reference sequence). CDR3 sequence (DNA): TGCAGTGCTAGGGGGCCTTACAATGAGCAGTTCTTC. Its protein product is CSARGPYNEQFF.

The chain combines TRBV18 with TRBJ2-2; TRBD2 is a possible D gene (5 bases). The germline V and J ends were trimmed by 4 bases and 0 bases, with 15 bases remaining between them. Germline values: CDR1 KGHSH, CDR2 LQKENI. CDR3 length equals 17 residues. CDR3: CASSRGDLFSNTGELFF. As DNA, the CDR3 is TGTGCCAGCTCACGGGGAGACCTTTTTTCGAACACCGGGGAGCTGTTTTTT.

On this clonotype itself: A much larger clone sits a single nucleotide away, making a read error possible. The CDR3 does not end in the conserved phenylalanine or tryptophan, so this is likely a read error. The limits of the CDR3 on the DNA are not certain, so only TCRdb's listed CDR3 is given. The chain has TRBV12-3 or TRBV12-4 and TRBJ2-4; the table names TRBD2, a call not compared with the DNA. The CDR3 numbers 12 amino acids, ends counted. CDR3: CASRPSGGHLYY.

There are many counts of this clonotype. The chain employs TRBV18 and TRBJ2-7; 8 bases are a match to TRBD1. The CDR3 runs to 13 residues. J gave up 3 bases and V 4 bases, and 2 bases lay outside the gene matches. Germline CDR1 is KGHSH and CDR2 is LQKENI. CDR3 bases: TGTGCCAGCTCACTGGGACAGGACTACGAGCAGTACTTC. Amino acid sequence: CASSLGQDYEQYF.

The sample holds many counts of this clonotype. The rearrangement uses TRBV12-3 or TRBV12-4 and TRBJ1-3, with D hard to call. CDR3 length: 14 amino acids. The V end lost 2 bases, the J end lost 0 bases, and 5 bases lay between the germline ends. The CDR3 DNA follows: TGTGCCAGCAGTTTATCCAGCTCTGGAAACACCATATATTTT. The encoded protein is CASSLSSSGNTIYF.

This clonotype was recorded many times. The chain is built from TRBV6-5 and TRBJ2-6; TRBD1 agrees at 8 bases. The ends lost 9 bases at V and 4 bases at J; junction bases unmatched: 8. CDR1 is MNHEY, CDR2 SVGAGI, per germline. This CDR3 comprises 15 residues. The CDR3 DNA follows: TGTGCCAGTTACAGGGGGGCGACGGGGGCCAACGTCCTGACTTTC. It is translated as CASYRGATGANVLTF.

There are many counts of this clonotype. The genes are TRBV7-2 and TRBJ2-1; TRBD2 agrees at 7 bases. The CDR3 length is 12 residues. From germline, CDR1 is SGHTA and CDR2 FQGNSA. The ends lost 6 bases at V and 10 bases at J; junction bases unmatched: 6. The CDR3 bases are TGTGCCAGCAGTTTCGAGCGGGGAGAGCAGTTCTTC. This encodes CASSFERGEQFF. The whole variable domain, filled in from reference TRBV7-2 and TRBJ2-1, reads GAGVSQSPSNKVTEKGKDVELRCDPISGHTALYWYRQSLGQGLEFLIYFQGNSAPDKSGLPSDRFSAERTGGSVSTLTIQRTQQEDSAVYLCASSFERGEQFFGPGTRLTVL.

This clonotype was picked up many times. The J gene is TRBJ2-3, the V gene TRBV5-1; 7 bases line up with TRBD1. The CDR3 loop spans 15 amino acids. V trimming: 3 bases; J trimming: 3 bases; junction bases outside the gene matches: 7. The germline CDR1 and CDR2 sequences are SGHRS and YFSETQ. The CDR3 is CASSSSGQQTDTQYF. The CDR3 DNA reads TGCGCCAGCAGCTCATCGGGACAGCAAACAGATACGCAGTATTTT.

This clonotype has at least ten counts. This sequence joins TRBV18 and TRBJ2-7; 8 bases line up with TRBD1. The ends lost 3 bases at V and 0 bases at J; junction bases unmatched: 7. CDR1 and CDR2 from the germline V gene are KGHSH and LQKENI. This CDR3 comprises 16 residues. CDR3: CASSPLGTGPSYEQYF. In DNA, the CDR3 is TGTGCCAGCTCACCCCTTGGGACAGGTCCCTCCTACGAGCAGTACTTC.

This clonotype came up many times. J is TRBJ2-3 and V is TRBV5-1; D is undetermined. This CDR3 has 13 amino acids. CDR1 and CDR2 (germline): SGHRS, YFSETQ. Between the trimmed V and J ends, which lost 1 base and 5 bases, there was a span of 8 bases. The CDR3 bases are TGCGCCAGCAGCTTGCCCATCGGAGATACGCAGTATTTT. Residues: CASSLPIGDTQYF. Full variable domain (remainder filled in from reference TRBV5-1 and TRBJ2-3): KAGVTQTPRYLIKTRGQQVTLSCSPISGHRSVSWYQQTPGQGLQFLFEYFSETQRNKGNFPGRFSGRQFSNSRSEMNVSTLELGDSALYLCASSLPIGDTQYFGPGTRLTVL.

This clonotype was seen many times. The chain uses TRBV7-9 and TRBJ2-1; perhaps TRBD1 as D (7 bases). Germline values: CDR1 SEHNR, CDR2 FQNEAQ (reference sequence). CDR3 size: 13 residues. Trimming removed 4 bases at V and 8 bases at J, with 12 bases between. CDR3 in DNA: TGTGCCAGCAGCTCGCGGAGGGGGCATGAGCAGTTCTTC. Protein product: CASSSRRGHEQFF.

Many counts were recorded for this clonotype. The chain recombines TRBV3-1 with TRBJ1-1; D call uncertain. This CDR3 region has 12 residues. Germline CDR1 and CDR2: LGHDT and YNNKEL (reference sequence). The germline V and J ends were trimmed by 5 bases and 9 bases, with 13 bases remaining between them. CDR3 in amino acids: CASSTPAGKAFF. For the CDR3, the DNA is TGTGCCAGCAGCACCCCCGCTGGGAAAGCTTTCTTT. The full variable domain, its missing parts supplied by reference TRBV3-1 and TRBJ1-1, is DTAVSQTPKYLVTQMGNDKSIKCEQNLGHDTMYWYKQDSKKFLKIMFSYNNKELIINETVPNRFSPKSPDKAHLNLHINSLELGDSAVYFCASSTPAGKAFFGQGTRLTVV.

This clonotype has ten or more counts. The genes are TRBV28 and TRBJ2-7, with TRBD1 matching 11 bases. V dropped 8 bases and J dropped 7; count of bases not matched to a gene: 10. This CDR3 spans 14 amino acids. Germline-derived CDR1 and CDR2 are MDHEN and SYDVKM. The CDR3 coding sequence is TGTGCCAGCGGAAGTCCGGGACAGGGGGTAGAGCAGTACTTC. Residues: CASGSPGQGVEQYF.

This clonotype has a count of ten or more. The V gene is TRBV7-9, the J gene TRBJ2-2; 8 nucleotides align to TRBD2. Germline V lookup: CDR1 SEHNR, CDR2 FQNEAQ (reference sequence). This CDR3 region has 17 residues. The V gene end was trimmed by 5 bases and the J gene end by 0 bases; junction bases not matched to a gene: 8. The chain's CDR3 is CASSRIGLAANTGELFF. The CDR3, as DNA: TGTGCCAGCAGCCGCATAGGACTAGCCGCGAACACCGGGGAGCTGTTTTTT.

This clonotype came up many times. The chain recombines TRBV28 with TRBJ1-6; D ambiguous. V was cut by 6 bases and J by 7 bases, with 22 bases left in between. The CDR3 length is 17 residues. The germline V gene has CDR1 MDHEN and CDR2 SYDVKM. The CDR3 nucleotides are TGTGCCAGCAGAAAAGGCCGAGGTCAACTTAAAAATTCACCCCTCCACTTT. Its translation is CASRKGRGQLKNSPLHF.

At least ten counts were recorded for this clonotype. The chain combines TRBV5-5 with TRBJ2-7, with 8 bases identical to TRBD1. The V gene's germline CDR1 is SGHKS and CDR2 YYEKEE (reference sequence). With 2 bases clipped from V and 0 bases from J, the junction kept 10 bases outside the gene matches. The CDR3 loop spans 17 amino acids. For the CDR3, the DNA is TGTGCCAGCAGCTTCCCCGCCCGGACAGGGAGCTCCTACGAGCAGTACTTC. Translated, it gives CASSFPARTGSSYEQYF.

This clonotype was observed many times. The rearrangement links TRBV11-2 to TRBJ2-3; D not resolved. V was clipped by 4 bases and J by 2 bases, with 4 bases between them. Germline V CDR1 and CDR2: SGHAT, FQNNGV. CDR3 size: 12 residues. In DNA form, the CDR3 reads TGTGCCAGCAGCTGGTCCACAGATACGCAGTATTTT. It translates to CASSWSTDTQYF.

In its sample, this clonotype was seen a few times. This chain uses TRBV11-2 with TRBJ2-7, with D unclear. The CDR3 has 11 amino acids. Germline loops: CDR1 SGHAT, CDR2 FQNNGV. Trimming shortened V by 5 bases and J by 4 bases, and 6 bases separated the two germline ends. The CDR3 sequence is CASSPLYEQYF. CDR3 DNA sequence: TGTGCCAGCAGCCCGCTGTACGAGCAGTACTTC.

This clonotype appeared many times. The V and J genes are TRBV5-1 and TRBJ2-7; TRBD2 matches at 10 bases. Germline V gene sequence: CDR1 SGHRS, CDR2 YFSETQ. V lost 3 bases and J lost 2; bases outside the gene matches: 5. CDR3 length: 15 residues. CDR3 residues: CASSSGLAATYEQYF. In DNA form, the CDR3 reads TGCGCCAGCAGCTCCGGACTAGCGGCTACCTACGAGCAGTACTTC.

This clonotype has a count of ten or more. This rearrangement joins TRBV7-6 to TRBJ1-2; D gene ambiguous. CDR1 and CDR2 (germline): SGHVS, FNYEAQ. CDR3 length: 14 amino acids. With 1 base removed from V and 0 bases from J, the gap between germline ends came to 6 bases. The CDR3 region is CASSLDTSNYGYTF. CDR3 sequence (DNA): TGTGCCAGCAGCTTAGACACTTCTAACTATGGCTACACCTTC.

The table lists this clonotype with many counts. This sequence joins TRBV2 and TRBJ2-7, with 11 nucleotides matching TRBD2. The V and J ends lost 10 bases and 0 bases, in that order; junction bases with no gene match: 14. Germline CDR1 is SNHLY and CDR2 is FYNNEI. The CDR3 sequence is 17 residues long. This CDR3 is CATRTSGFLTSSYEQYF. For the CDR3, the DNA is TGTGCCACCAGGACTAGCGGGTTCCTCACGTCCTCCTACGAGCAGTACTTC. Together with reference TRBV2 and TRBJ2-7, the CDR3 gives the full variable domain: EPEVTQTPSHQVTQMGQEVILRCVPISNHLYFYWYRQILGQKVEFLVSFYNNEISEKSEIFDDQFSVERPDGSNFTLKIRSTKLEDSAMYFCATRTSGFLTSSYEQYFGPGTRLTVT.

Many counts were recorded for this clonotype. In nucleotides, the CDR3 is TGTGCCACCAGCAGAGCCCTAGCGGGAGAGGGGGAGCAGTTCTTC. It yields the protein CATSRALAGEGEQFF. V gene TRBV15 combines with J gene TRBJ2-1; 10 nucleotides line up with TRBD2. The CDR3 covers 15 residues. Germline V CDR1 and CDR2: LNHNV, YYDKDF (reference sequence). V lost 1 base and J lost 10; bases outside the gene matches: 7.